These T cell receptor beta chains were read from a single sample in a study of cytomegalovirus exposure and HLA in healthy donors. Sequencing was performed with immunoSEQ multiplex PCR; in TCRdb, only in-frame clones are kept and a portion is missing. Its table lists tens of thousands of clones. Sequencing was performed on PBMCs. Receptors were obtained from a boy between 10 and 17 years old in good health and CMV-seronegative. CDR3s include the opening cysteine and the closing phenylalanine or tryptophan. Fields, in order: CDR3 DNA, CDR3 protein, D gene, CDR3 length, V gene, J gene. The D gene is left open where the match is weak.

CDR3 DNA: TGTGCCACCAGCCTAAGGGACAGGGGAACCGGGGAGCTGTTTTTT
CDR3 protein: CATSLRDRGTGELFF
D gene: TRBD1
CDR3 length: 15
V gene: TRBV15
J gene: TRBJ2-2

CDR3 DNA: TGTGCCAGCTCCGGAGGGCGTGAGACCCAGTACTTC
CDR3 protein: CASSGGRETQYF
D gene: .
CDR3 length: 12
V gene: TRBV2
J gene: TRBJ2-5

CDR3 DNA: TGTGCCAGCTTTTCTGGCACAGATACGCAGTATTTT
CDR3 protein: CASFSGTDTQYF
D gene: .
CDR3 length: 12
V gene: TRBV27
J gene: TRBJ2-3

CDR3 DNA: TGCGCCAGCAGCCCGCAACAACAGGGGAGCGATAATTCACCCCTCCACTTT
CDR3 protein: CASSPQQQGSDNSPLHF
D gene: TRBD1
CDR3 length: 17
V gene: TRBV5-1
J gene: TRBJ1-6

CDR3 DNA: TGTGCCTGGAGTGTACAATCCGGGCAAGAGACCCAGTACTTC
CDR3 protein: CAWSVQSGQETQYF
D gene: .
CDR3 length: 14
V gene: TRBV30
J gene: TRBJ2-5

CDR3 DNA: TGTGCCAGCAGTTACTCCGGGACAGATTACAATGAGCAGTTCTTC
CDR3 protein: CASSYSGTDYNEQFF
D gene: TRBD1
CDR3 length: 15
V gene: TRBV6-5
J gene: TRBJ2-1

CDR3 DNA: TGTGCCAGCAGTCCCAGGGACAGAAATCAGCCCCAGCATTTT
CDR3 protein: CASSPRDRNQPQHF
D gene: TRBD1
CDR3 length: 14
V gene: TRBV27
J gene: TRBJ1-5

CDR3 DNA: TGTGCCAGCAGCTTAGCGGGCAGGGGGCGCGGCTACACCTTC
CDR3 protein: CASSLAGRGRGYTF
D gene: TRBD1
CDR3 length: 14
V gene: TRBV7-9
J gene: TRBJ1-2

CDR3 DNA: TGTGCCAGTAATCCAGGGTTGGGCACAGATACGCAGTATTTT
CDR3 protein: CASNPGLGTDTQYF
D gene: .
CDR3 length: 14
V gene: TRBV19
J gene: TRBJ2-3

CDR3 DNA: TGTGCCAGCGGCTTAGAACGGGGTTGGCAGCCCCAGCATTTT
CDR3 protein: CASGLERGWQPQHF
D gene: .
CDR3 length: 14
V gene: TRBV7-2
J gene: TRBJ1-5

CDR3 DNA: TGCAGCGCCGGGGCCCCAGGGGGCTCCCTCTACGAGCAGTACTTC
CDR3 protein: CSAGAPGGSLYEQYF
D gene: TRBD1
CDR3 length: 15
V gene: TRBV29-1
J gene: TRBJ2-7

CDR3 DNA: TGTGCCAGCAGTTTTGCAGGGGCGCGCGGAGGTAACTATGGCTACACCTTC
CDR3 protein: CASSFAGARGGNYGYTF
D gene: .
CDR3 length: 17
V gene: TRBV27
J gene: TRBJ1-2

CDR3 DNA: TGTGCCAGCACTGGGACGCGGGGGAACACCATATATTTT
CDR3 protein: CASTGTRGNTIYF
D gene: .
CDR3 length: 13
V gene: TRBV2
J gene: TRBJ1-3

CDR3 DNA: TGTGCCAGCAGTACGACGACAGGCAGTATTCCCAACGAGCAGTACTTC
CDR3 protein: CASSTTTGSIPNEQYF
D gene: .
CDR3 length: 16
V gene: TRBV7-9
J gene: TRBJ2-7

CDR3 DNA: TGTGCTAGTGCCCCCTTTGGACAGGAGGAGATCCGGGAGCAGTTCTTC
CDR3 protein: CASAPFGQEEIREQFF
D gene: TRBD1
CDR3 length: 16
V gene: TRBV12-5
J gene: TRBJ2-1

CDR3 DNA: TGCGCCAGCTTCGCCGAGGGCCTCGAGCAGTACTTC
CDR3 protein: CASFAEGLEQYF
D gene: .
CDR3 length: 12
V gene: TRBV5-1
J gene: TRBJ2-7

CDR3 DNA: TGTGCCAGCAGCTCCCCTAGTACGCTAGCGGGGGCCAATGAGCAGTTCTTC
CDR3 protein: CASSSPSTLAGANEQFF
D gene: TRBD2
CDR3 length: 17
V gene: TRBV7-3
J gene: TRBJ2-1